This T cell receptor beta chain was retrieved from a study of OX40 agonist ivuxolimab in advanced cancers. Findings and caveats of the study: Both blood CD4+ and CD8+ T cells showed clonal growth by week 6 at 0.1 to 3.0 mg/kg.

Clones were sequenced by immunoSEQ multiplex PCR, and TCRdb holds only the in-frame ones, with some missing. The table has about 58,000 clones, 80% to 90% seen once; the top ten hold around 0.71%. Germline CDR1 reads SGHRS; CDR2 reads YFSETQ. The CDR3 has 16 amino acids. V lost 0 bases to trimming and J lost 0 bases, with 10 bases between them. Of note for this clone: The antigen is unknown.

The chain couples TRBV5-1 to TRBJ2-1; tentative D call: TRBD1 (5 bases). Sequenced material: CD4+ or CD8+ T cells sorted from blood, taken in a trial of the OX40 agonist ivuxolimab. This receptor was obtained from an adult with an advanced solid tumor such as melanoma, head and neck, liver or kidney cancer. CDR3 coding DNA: TGCGCCAGCAGCTTGGAGGGGCCGAGCTCCTACAATGAGCAGTTCTTC. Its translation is CASSLEGPSSYNEQFF.